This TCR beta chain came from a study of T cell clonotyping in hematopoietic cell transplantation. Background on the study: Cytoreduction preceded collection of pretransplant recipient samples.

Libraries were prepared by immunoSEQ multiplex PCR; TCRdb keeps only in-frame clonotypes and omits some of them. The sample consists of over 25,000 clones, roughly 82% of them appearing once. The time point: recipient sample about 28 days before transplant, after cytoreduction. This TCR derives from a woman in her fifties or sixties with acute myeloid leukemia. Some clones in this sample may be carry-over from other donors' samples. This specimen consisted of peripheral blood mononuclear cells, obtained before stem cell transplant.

CDR3 residues: CASSYPGRNYEQYF. CDR3 nucleotides: TGTGCCAGCAGTTATCCAGGCCGGAACTACGAGCAGTACTTC. This rearrangement joins TRBV6-5 to TRBJ2-7; the D is unclear. The V end was cut by 3 bases, the J end by 3 bases, with 12 bases between. The CDR3 runs to 14 residues. The germline V gene encodes CDR1 MNHEY and CDR2 SVGAGI.